This T cell receptor (beta chain) is drawn from a study of T cell changes during pregnancy in multiple sclerosis. Clones were sequenced by immunoSEQ multiplex PCR, and TCRdb holds only the in-frame ones, with some missing. This sample carries roughly 53,000 clones, more than 90% of them seen once, and the ten largest clones take 2.5% to 3.5%. Germline assignment: CDR1 MNHNS and CDR2 SASEGT. Trimming removed 4 bases from V and 0 bases from J, with 7 bases in between. There are 14 residues in the CDR3. The sequence was obtained from a female donor with multiple sclerosis, enrolled in a pregnancy study. The sample consisted of CD8+ T cells from peripheral blood mononuclear cells, taken before pregnancy. This chain connects TRBV6-1 to TRBJ1-3; D ambiguous. For the CDR3, the DNA is TGTGCCAGCAGTGTCGGAGGCTCTGGAAACACCATATATTTT. Protein product: CASSVGGSGNTIYF.